This TCR beta chain was profiled in a study of cytomegalovirus exposure and HLA in healthy donors. In germline, CDR1 is LGHNA, CDR2 YNFKEQ. The CDR3 contains 14 residues. Deletions cut 8 bases from V and 8 bases from J, with 18 bases between. At the time of sampling, donors were nominally healthy, though unrecorded immune exposures were likely. Vbeta (60) and Jbeta (13) primers were used in the PCR. The table came from immunoSEQ multiplex PCR; TCRdb's copy has only in-frame clones and leaves some out. The table records 130,000 to 150,000 clones, less than 10% of them present only once. This TCR was recovered from a male donor in good health and CMV-seronegative. V gene TRBV4-2 combines with J gene TRBJ2-2, with a weak D call TRBD1 (5 bases). The sample was PBMCs. The CDR3 is CASEFEGAAGELFF. CDR3 coding DNA: TGTGCCAGCGAATTTGAAGGGGCGGCAGGGGAGCTGTTTTTT.